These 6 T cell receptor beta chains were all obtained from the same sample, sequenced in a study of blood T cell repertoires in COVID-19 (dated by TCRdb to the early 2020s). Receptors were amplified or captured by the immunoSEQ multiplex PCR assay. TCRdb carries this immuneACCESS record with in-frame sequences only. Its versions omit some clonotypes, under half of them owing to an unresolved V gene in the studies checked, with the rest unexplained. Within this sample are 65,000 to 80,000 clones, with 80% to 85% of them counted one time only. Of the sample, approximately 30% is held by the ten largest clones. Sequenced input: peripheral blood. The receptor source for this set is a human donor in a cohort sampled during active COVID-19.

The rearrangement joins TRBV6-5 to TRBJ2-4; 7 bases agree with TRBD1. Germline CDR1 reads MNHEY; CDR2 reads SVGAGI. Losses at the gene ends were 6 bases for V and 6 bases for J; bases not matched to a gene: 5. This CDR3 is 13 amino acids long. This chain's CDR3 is CASSQNRGNIQYF. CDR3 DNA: TGTGCCAGCAGCCAAAACAGGGGAAACATTCAGTACTTC.

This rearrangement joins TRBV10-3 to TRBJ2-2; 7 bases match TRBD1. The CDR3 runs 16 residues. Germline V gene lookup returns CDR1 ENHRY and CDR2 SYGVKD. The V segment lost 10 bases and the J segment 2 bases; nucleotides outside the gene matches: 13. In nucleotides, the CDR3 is TGTGCCACCTCTCCAGGACAGGACCCTAACACCGGGGAGCTGTTTTTT. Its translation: CATSPGQDPNTGELFF.

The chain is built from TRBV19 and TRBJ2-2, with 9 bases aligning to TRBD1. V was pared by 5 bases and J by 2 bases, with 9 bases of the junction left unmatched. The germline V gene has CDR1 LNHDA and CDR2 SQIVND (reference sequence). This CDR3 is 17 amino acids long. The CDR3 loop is CASSPQQGAGNTGELFF. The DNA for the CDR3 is TGTGCCAGTAGTCCGCAACAGGGGGCAGGAAACACCGGGGAGCTGTTTTTT.

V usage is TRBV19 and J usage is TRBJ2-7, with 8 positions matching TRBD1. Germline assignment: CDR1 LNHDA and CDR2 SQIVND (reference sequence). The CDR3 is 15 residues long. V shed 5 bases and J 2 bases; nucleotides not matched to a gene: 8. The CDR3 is CASSPRDRYTYEQYF. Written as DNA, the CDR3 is TGTGCCAGTAGTCCGCGGGACAGGTACACCTACGAGCAGTACTTC.

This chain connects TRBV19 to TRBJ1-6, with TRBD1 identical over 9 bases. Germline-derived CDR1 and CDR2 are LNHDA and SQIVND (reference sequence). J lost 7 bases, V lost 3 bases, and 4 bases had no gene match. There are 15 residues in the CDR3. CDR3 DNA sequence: TGTGCCAGTAGTATTACCGGGACAGGGAATTCACCCCTCCACTTT. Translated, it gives CASSITGTGNSPLHF.

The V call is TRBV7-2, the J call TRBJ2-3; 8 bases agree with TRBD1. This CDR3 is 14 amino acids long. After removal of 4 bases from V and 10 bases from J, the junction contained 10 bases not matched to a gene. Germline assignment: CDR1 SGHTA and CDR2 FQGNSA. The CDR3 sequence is CASSSRTGFSAQYF. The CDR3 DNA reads TGTGCCAGCAGCTCGCGGACAGGGTTTTCGGCGCAGTATTTT.